The rows below give T cell receptor beta chains drawn from one sample of a study of radiotherapy plus CTLA-4 blockade in lung cancer. Assay: immunoSEQ multiplex PCR; the TCRdb copy retains only in-frame clones and omits some. The profile shows tens of thousands of clones, about 88% of them singletons. This specimen consisted of peripheral blood, obtained from a patient treated with radiotherapy plus ipilimumab. The receptors were gathered from a human donor with non-small cell lung cancer that progressed on radiotherapy plus ipilimumab. CDR3s leave out the opening cysteine and the closing phenylalanine or tryptophan. The D gene is left open where the match is weak.

NA	TRBV7-2	ASSRGGLDGYT
NA	TRBV29-1	SVTVMAMNTEAF
NA	TRBV30	AWSGGGSYEQY
NA	TRBV10-1	ASSERERGKTAQETQY
NA	TRBV10-3	AITNEGGAGANVLT
NA	TRBV5-1	ASSLDISGNTIY
NA	TRBV5-1	ASRAGRLNTEAF
NA	TRBV7-7	ASSFRGDQPQH
NA	TRBV7-3	ASSSGFNNEQF
NA	TRBV30	AYRKGFVQETQY
NA	TRBV4-2	ASSQDYWEGGNTIY
TRBD1	TRBV9	ASSAQGMYTDTQY
NA	TRBV18	ASSPRGETQY
TRBD1	TRBV28	ASSFSLGQGYYEQY
NA	TRBV6-5	ASSFTGRGEETQY
TRBD2	TRBV5-4	ASSLGAGGLETQY
NA	TRBV7-7	ASSPGHKETQY
TRBD1	TRBV2	ASSSDRGYEQY
NA	TRBV6-4	ASSETENTEAF
TRBD1	TRBV9	ASSPRTGEADTQY
NA	TRBV28	ASSSPGTVLAKNIQY
TRBD1	TRBV7-2	ASSPTGGRETQY
NA	TRBV6-1	ASSEVWNSYEQY
TRBD1	TRBV7-9	ASSTTGTGVSYEQY
NA	TRBV18	ASSPEPEEAF
NA	TRBV5-4	ASSPGMLAGYQF
NA	TRBV6-6	ASSYMGGDTIY
NA	TRBV14	ASSQGGPEQF
TRBD1	TRBV29-1	SVGGDSTEAF
NA	TRBV27	ASSKAGANVLT
NA	TRBV27	ASSLRTPVLNTGELF
TRBD2	TRBV18	ASSLTGTSGRAGELF
TRBD1	TRBV4-2	ASSQTGEGYQETQY
NA	TRBV27	ASSPYGAKNIQY
NA	TRBV9	ASSVSFYQETQY
TRBD2	TRBV7-6	ASSLGGPAGAPKEQY
NA	TRBV2	ASSELGLSGNTIY